The 6 T cell receptor beta chains given below trace back to one sample, sequenced in a study of T cell responses to AZD1222 COVID-19 vaccine. Some clones are missing from TCRdb's copy, which holds only in-frame ones; the method was immunoSEQ multiplex PCR. Of around 120,000 clones detected, 86% appear once; the ten largest clones hold approximately 7.5%. The material was peripheral blood, obtained on day 0 of AZD1222 vaccination. These receptors were taken from an adult in good health.

The chain combines TRBV5-1 with TRBJ1-3, with D possibly TRBD1 on 5 matching bases. The CDR3 covers 15 residues. CDR1 SGHRS and CDR2 YFSETQ come from the germline V gene. V was shortened by 5 bases and J by 1 base, with 13 bases between the two germline ends. CDR3 amino acids: CASRPTGVSGNTIYF. The DNA for the CDR3 is TGCGCCAGCAGACCTACAGGAGTTTCTGGAAACACCATATATTTT.

J is TRBJ1-1 and V is TRBV6-2 or TRBV6-3; D ambiguous. The germline V gene has CDR1 MNHEY and CDR2 SVGEGT. Trimming cost V 0 bases and J 4 bases, with 9 bases left between them. This CDR3 contains 14 residues. For the CDR3, the DNA is TGTGCCAGCAGTTACTCCTTCCAAGGCACTGAAGCTTTCTTT. This codes for CASSYSFQGTEAFF.

The chain carries TRBV7-9 and TRBJ2-5; D might be TRBD1 (7 bases). There are 14 residues in the CDR3. Trimming pared 2 bases from V and 5 bases from J, leaving 12 bases between. Germline assignment: CDR1 SEHNR and CDR2 FQNEAQ (reference sequence). The CDR3 reads CASSLQGGRETQYF. DNA of the CDR3: TGTGCCAGCAGCTTACAGGGGGGCCGGGAGACCCAGTACTTC.

V gene TRBV5-5 combines with J gene TRBJ1-6; no clear D. Germline CDR1 SGHKS, CDR2 YYEKEE (reference sequence). Trimming stripped 4 bases from V and 6 bases from J, with 5 bases between. This CDR3 contains 12 residues. The CDR3 loop reads CASSPGNSPLHF. CDR3 coding DNA: TGTGCCAGCAGCCCGGGTAATTCACCCCTCCACTTT.

The chain is built from TRBV6-6 and TRBJ2-5, with 8 nucleotides matching TRBD1. CDR3 size: 14 residues. J gave up 4 bases and V 4 bases, and 5 bases lay outside the gene matches. Germline CDR1 is MNHNY and CDR2 is SVGAGI (reference sequence). The CDR3 region is CASSFGQGAETQYF. The CDR3 nucleotides are TGTGCCAGCAGTTTCGGACAGGGTGCAGAGACCCAGTACTTC.

The gene calls are TRBV3-1 (or the pseudogene TRBV3-2) and TRBJ1-2, with D maybe TRBD1 (6 bases). The V gene's germline CDR1 is LGHDT and CDR2 YNNKEL (reference sequence). V lost 4 bases to trimming and J lost 1 base, with 16 bases between them. The CDR3 has 16 residues. The CDR3 DNA follows: TGTGCCAGCAGCCTACAGGGCGCTCAGGGTAACTATGGCTACACCTTC. It specifies CASSLQGAQGNYGYTF.